The 9 T cell receptor beta chains reported below all come from one sample, sequenced in a study of PD-1 blockade in classical Hodgkin lymphoma. Each patient relapsed following autologous stem cell transplantation, and prior brentuximab vedotin exposure differed. Assay used: immunoSEQ multiplex PCR; TCRdb lists only in-frame clones, some missing. The sample includes about 97,000 clones, around 80% of them seen just once. Sample: peripheral blood mononuclear cells (PBMCs), taken at baseline. These TCRs come from a human donor with classical Hodgkin lymphoma.

The CDR3 DNA sequence: TGTGCCAGCAGGGCGTACCAAGAGACCCAGTACTTC. Its protein product is CASRAYQETQYF. This rearrangement joins TRBV2 to TRBJ2-5; D not resolved. This CDR3 spans 12 amino acids. Trimming stripped 6 bases from V and 0 bases from J, with 5 bases between. The germline V gene encodes CDR1 SNHLY and CDR2 FYNNEI.

The chain carries TRBV29-1 and TRBJ2-3; weak D call: TRBD1 (6 bases). The CDR3 consists of 15 residues. The V and J ends lost 3 bases and 2 bases respectively, with 15 bases between them. CDR1 is SQVTM, CDR2 ANQGSEA, per germline. This CDR3 is CSVDGVQGPTDTQYF. Here the CDR3 DNA reads TGCAGCGTTGATGGGGTACAGGGCCCCACAGATACGCAGTATTTT.

This sequence joins TRBV7-2 and TRBJ2-7, with unresolved D. Germline V lookup: CDR1 SGHTA, CDR2 FQGNSA. Trimming cost V 2 bases and J 2 bases, with 10 bases left between them. The CDR3 length is 14 residues. CDR3 sequence reads: CASSLQPSPYEQYF. The DNA for the CDR3 is TGTGCCAGCAGCTTACAGCCCTCCCCCTACGAGCAGTACTTC.

The V and J genes are TRBV5-5 and TRBJ2-1; D possibly uses TRBD1 or TRBD2 (5 bases each). Trimming took off 6 bases at V and 6 bases at J, with 22 bases between the two ends. The CDR3 covers 16 residues. CDR1 and CDR2 (germline): SGHKS, YYEKEE (reference sequence). The CDR3 DNA sequence: TGTGCCAGCAATACCGAACCGTTTTGGGGACCCAATGAGCAGTTCTTC. Amino acids: CASNTEPFWGPNEQFF.

The rearrangement links TRBV9 to TRBJ2-1, with 9 bases aligning to TRBD2. V shed 5 bases, J shed 9 bases, and the junction held 9 bases outside the gene matches. The V gene's germline CDR1 is SGDLS and CDR2 YYNGEE. CDR3 length equals 14 residues. CDR3 amino acids: CASSSSGTSFEQFF. The CDR3 DNA sequence: TGTGCCAGCAGTTCCTCAGGGACTAGCTTTGAGCAGTTCTTC.

About this clone itself: The same CDR3 also results from other DNA sequences found in this sample. The rearrangement uses TRBV10-3 and TRBJ2-7; D gene uncertain. Germline lookup yields CDR1 ENHRY and CDR2 SYGVKD. The CDR3 consists of 11 residues. V lost 3 bases and J 4 bases, leaving 4 bases between the germline ends. This CDR3 is CAISELYEQYF. CDR3 coding DNA: TGTGCCATCAGTGAATTATACGAGCAGTACTTC.

The V call is TRBV7-8, the J call TRBJ1-2, with a possible D match to TRBD1 (5 bases). This CDR3 spans 13 amino acids. The V end lost 5 bases, the J end lost 6 bases, and 13 bases lay between the germline ends. The germline V gene has CDR1 SGHVS and CDR2 FQNEAQ. The CDR3, as DNA: TGTGCCAGCAGCAAGCAGGGTTGGAATGGCTACACCTTC. This sequence encodes CASSKQGWNGYTF.

The V call is TRBV29-1, the J call TRBJ2-5; 9 nucleotides line up with TRBD1. Germline CDR1 is SQVTM and CDR2 is ANQGSEA. This CDR3 is built from 12 residues. J gave up 14 bases and V 5 bases, and 12 bases lay outside the gene matches. CDR3 nucleotide sequence: TGCAGCGTTCGGGACAGGGCGACTAAACCCTACTTC. This codes for CSVRDRATKPYF.

The chain links TRBV5-4 to TRBJ2-1; 8 bases line up with TRBD2. V lost 4 bases to trimming and J lost 6 bases; unmatched junction nucleotides: 12. Germline lookup yields CDR1 SGHNT and CDR2 YYREEE (reference sequence). The CDR3 spans 16 residues. The CDR3 reads CASSTSAGVEGNEQFF. CDR3 in DNA: TGTGCCAGCAGCACCTCAGCGGGAGTTGAGGGCAATGAGCAGTTCTTC.